The present TCR beta chain was sequenced within a study of human T cells and chemical hapten exposure. This clonotype occurred a few times. V dropped 6 bases and J dropped 6 bases, with 21 bases sitting between them. The CDR3 contains 16 residues. The germline V gene has CDR1 SNHLY and CDR2 FYNNEI. Each cDNA molecule in the library carried unique molecular identifiers. MiXCR, run by TCRdb on the RACE reads, gives a single entry per CDR3 protein. This table holds approximately 160,000 distinct CDR3 sequences, around a quarter found once. Time point described: patch test 3, about 24 weeks after DPC sensitization. Treatment here: therapeutic diphenylcyclopropenone sensitization with weekly scalp DPC. People who gave samples had alopecia, were 18 to 70 years old, and were suitable for DPC.

The chain combines TRBV2 with TRBJ1-5, with D maybe TRBD1 (6 bases). This material consisted of whole blood, taken in connection with sensitization to the hapten diphenylcyclopropenone (DPC). This sequence was found in a woman aged 18-35 years with alopecia areata. Some clones in this sample may be carry-over from other donors' samples. CDR3 sequence (DNA): TGTGCCAGCAGCCCCGAAAATCAGGGGAGGACTCAGCCCCAGCATTTT. Protein: CASSPENQGRTQPQHF.